The rows below give T cell receptor beta chains drawn from one sample of a study. Clones were sequenced by immunoSEQ multiplex PCR, and TCRdb holds only the in-frame ones, with some missing. The sample has about 68,000 clones; 93% are singletons. Source material: PBMCs. The receptors were sampled from a man aged 35 to 55 with rheumatoid arthritis. CDR3s include the opening cysteine and the closing phenylalanine or tryptophan. The D gene is left open where the match is weak. Not all rows give a size; the values are once, few, many and, for expanded clones, a class.

DNA: TGTGCCAGCCGCCTCGGACAGGGGAACACTGAAGCTTTCTTT
CDR3: CASRLGQGNTEAFF
J: TRBJ1-1
D: TRBD1
size: -
V: TRBV27

DNA: TGTGCCACCACATTGACAGGTCCATCCTACGAGCAGTACTTC
CDR3: CATTLTGPSYEQYF
J: TRBJ2-7
D: -
size: once
V: TRBV6-4

DNA: TGTGCCAGCAGTTTAGGGGCAGGCCTATCCTACGAGCAGTACTTC
CDR3: CASSLGAGLSYEQYF
J: TRBJ2-7
D: -
size: -
V: TRBV27

DNA: TGTGCCAGTAGCCCGGTAGGACAAAAAGAAAACACTGAAGCTTTCTTT
CDR3: CASSPVGQKENTEAFF
J: TRBJ1-1
D: -
size: -
V: TRBV19

DNA: TGTGCCAGCAGCTCGGGACTAGCGGGGGGCCAAGAGACCCAGTACTTC
CDR3: CASSSGLAGGQETQYF
J: TRBJ2-5
D: TRBD2
size: -
V: TRBV7-3

DNA: TGCAGTGCTAGTCGGGGACTAGCGCCCTACGAGCAGTACTTC
CDR3: CSASRGLAPYEQYF
J: TRBJ2-7
D: TRBD2
size: -
V: TRBV20-1

DNA: TGTGCCAGCAGCTTAGTGAGGGGGGCCGGCACAGATACGCAGTATTTT
CDR3: CASSLVRGAGTDTQYF
J: TRBJ2-3
D: -
size: -
V: TRBV7-2

DNA: TGTGCCAGCAGCCTCCGGGGACAGGCGACCTACGAGCAGTACTTC
CDR3: CASSLRGQATYEQYF
J: TRBJ2-7
D: TRBD1
size: -
V: TRBV3-1/TRBV3-2

DNA: TGCGCCAGCAGTCGGGACTGGGCCCAAGAGACCCAGTACTTC
CDR3: CASSRDWAQETQYF
J: TRBJ2-5
D: -
size: -
V: TRBV10-1

DNA: TGTGCCAGCACGCGCGGCCTGGGGCCCCAAGAGACCCAGTACTTC
CDR3: CASTRGLGPQETQYF
J: TRBJ2-5
D: -
size: -
V: TRBV7-6

DNA: TGTGCCAGCAGTGATTTCGGCAGGGGCTATCAGCCCCAGCATTTT
CDR3: CASSDFGRGYQPQHF
J: TRBJ1-5
D: -
size: few
V: TRBV6-1

DNA: TGTGCCACCAGTGAGCCTGAGGGGACTAGCGGGAGTTGGAATGAGCAGTTCTTC
CDR3: CATSEPEGTSGSWNEQFF
J: TRBJ2-1
D: TRBD2
size: once
V: TRBV24-1

DNA: TGTGCCAGCAGCTTAGGAGAGATTAACGGCATTCAGTACTTC
CDR3: CASSLGEINGIQYF
J: TRBJ2-4
D: -
size: -
V: TRBV11-1

DNA: TGTGCCAGCAGCCATGGAGACAGGGTCTATCGGGCCAACGTCCTGACTTTC
CDR3: CASSHGDRVYRANVLTF
J: TRBJ2-6
D: TRBD1
size: -
V: TRBV3-1/TRBV3-2

DNA: TGTGCCAGCAAAAAGGGTGGGGCTCGGGATGAGCAGTTCTTC
CDR3: CASKKGGARDEQFF
J: TRBJ2-1
D: -
size: -
V: TRBV28

DNA: TGTGCCAGCAGCGTAGAGCGGGACTATAATTCACCCCTCCACTTT
CDR3: CASSVERDYNSPLHF
J: TRBJ1-6
D: -
size: once
V: TRBV9

DNA: TGTGCCAGCAGTTTCTCCTCTGTCGGTTTCACCCAGTACTTC
CDR3: CASSFSSVGFTQYF
J: TRBJ2-5
D: -
size: -
V: TRBV27

DNA: TGTGCCAGCAGTACAGGACAGTTTAGCAATCAGCCCCAGCATTTT
CDR3: CASSTGQFSNQPQHF
J: TRBJ1-5
D: -
size: -
V: TRBV2

DNA: TGTGCCAGCAGCTCGGACAGGACGGCTAACTATGGCTACACCTTC
CDR3: CASSSDRTANYGYTF
J: TRBJ1-2
D: TRBD1
size: few
V: TRBV5-4

DNA: TGCAGCGTCCTGGACAGGGCCCAATCCCAAGAGACCCAGTACTTC
CDR3: CSVLDRAQSQETQYF
J: TRBJ2-5
D: TRBD1
size: once
V: TRBV29-1

DNA: TGTGCCAGCAGCCCCATGGCGTTGGTGGTCTACGAGCAGTACTTC
CDR3: CASSPMALVVYEQYF
J: TRBJ2-7
D: -
size: -
V: TRBV7-2

DNA: TGTGCCAGCCGTGGACCCCATGAAGCTTTCTTT
CDR3: CASRGPHEAFF
J: TRBJ1-1
D: -
size: -
V: TRBV3-1/TRBV3-2

DNA: TGTGCCAGTAGTATTTGGGGAGACAGGGTTCACCCCTATGGCTACACCTTC
CDR3: CASSIWGDRVHPYGYTF
J: TRBJ1-2
D: TRBD1
size: -
V: TRBV19

DNA: TGTGCCAGCTCACGGGACAGGGACGCGAACACCGGGGAGCTGTTTTTT
CDR3: CASSRDRDANTGELFF
J: TRBJ2-2
D: TRBD1
size: -
V: TRBV18

DNA: TGTGCCAGCACCGGGGCCACTGAAGCTTTCTTT
CDR3: CASTGATEAFF
J: TRBJ1-1
D: -
size: -
V: TRBV28

DNA: TGTGCCAGCAGCCAAGATAGGTGGGGGGCGGAGGGGCAAGAGACCCAGTACTTC
CDR3: CASSQDRWGAEGQETQYF
J: TRBJ2-5
D: -
size: -
V: TRBV3-1/TRBV3-2

DNA: TGCGCCAGCAGACGGGCACAGGAGAATTCACCCCTCCACTTT
CDR3: CASRRAQENSPLHF
J: TRBJ1-6
D: -
size: -
V: TRBV5-1

DNA: TGTGCCTGGTCACAGGGGCACAATCAGCCCCAGCATTTT
CDR3: CAWSQGHNQPQHF
J: TRBJ1-5
D: TRBD1
size: -
V: TRBV30

DNA: TGTGCCAGCAGTGAAGGTGGGACAGGGGCTTCACCCCTCCACTTT
CDR3: CASSEGGTGASPLHF
J: TRBJ1-6
D: TRBD1
size: -
V: TRBV6-1

DNA: TGTGCCAGCAGGCACGGGAAGGGAAACTACGAGCAGTACTTC
CDR3: CASRHGKGNYEQYF
J: TRBJ2-7
D: -
size: -
V: TRBV6-5

DNA: TGTGCCAGCAGCGCGGGGCCCACACGGGGCGTCGAGAAACTGTTTTTT
CDR3: CASSAGPTRGVEKLFF
J: TRBJ1-4
D: -
size: -
V: TRBV9

DNA: TGTGCCAGCACCCCCGGGAGGGGGCAAGAGACCCAGTACTTC
CDR3: CASTPGRGQETQYF
J: TRBJ2-5
D: TRBD2
size: -
V: TRBV11-2

DNA: TGTGCCAGCAGTCCCCTAGGGTATAACGAGCAGTACTTC
CDR3: CASSPLGYNEQYF
J: TRBJ2-7
D: -
size: -
V: TRBV6-5

DNA: TGTGCCAGCAGCTTATCCGTATCGGGGGGGATCACAGATACGCAGTATTTT
CDR3: CASSLSVSGGITDTQYF
J: TRBJ2-3
D: TRBD2
size: once
V: TRBV7-3

DNA: TGTGCCAGCAGTTTTACTCCCTTCACAGAATCCGAAGCTTTCTTT
CDR3: CASSFTPFTESEAFF
J: TRBJ1-1
D: -
size: -
V: TRBV6-5

DNA: TGTGCCAGCAGCCAGGCCGGGACTTCACAAGAGACCCAGTACTTC
CDR3: CASSQAGTSQETQYF
J: TRBJ2-5
D: -
size: -
V: TRBV7-9

DNA: TGTGCCATACTCCAAGAGGGATACTCCTACAATGAGCAGTTCTTC
CDR3: CAILQEGYSYNEQFF
J: TRBJ2-1
D: -
size: -
V: TRBV28

DNA: TGTGCCAGCAGTCCCGGGACTAGCGGGAGGGGAAGAAATACCTACAATGAGCAGTTCTTC
CDR3: CASSPGTSGRGRNTYNEQFF
J: TRBJ2-1
D: TRBD2
size: -
V: TRBV6-4

DNA: TGTGCCAGCAGCCTCCGGTCGAGGACTGAAGCTTTCTTT
CDR3: CASSLRSRTEAFF
J: TRBJ1-1
D: -
size: -
V: TRBV13

DNA: TGTGCCAGCAGGACAGGGGGCGCCCATAATTCACCCCTCCACTTT
CDR3: CASRTGGAHNSPLHF
J: TRBJ1-6
D: TRBD1
size: -
V: TRBV27

DNA: TGTGCCAGCAGCTTATTAGGACTAGCGGGTCAAGAGACCCAGTACTTC
CDR3: CASSLLGLAGQETQYF
J: TRBJ2-5
D: TRBD2
size: -
V: TRBV7-9

DNA: TGTGCCAGCAGTTTAGCGGCTGAAGCTTTCTTT
CDR3: CASSLAAEAFF
J: TRBJ1-1
D: -
size: -
V: TRBV12-3/TRBV12-4

DNA: TGTGCCAGCAGGCTTCAGGGGGATGAAAACACCATATATTTT
CDR3: CASRLQGDENTIYF
J: TRBJ1-3
D: TRBD1
size: once
V: TRBV4-2

DNA: TGTGCCAGCAGTTTAGGGAGCCTGGGGAGTCAGCCCCAGCATTTT
CDR3: CASSLGSLGSQPQHF
J: TRBJ1-5
D: -
size: -
V: TRBV28

DNA: TGTGCCAGCAGGGCAGGGGGAGGGGATACGCAGTATTTT
CDR3: CASRAGGGDTQYF
J: TRBJ2-3
D: -
size: -
V: TRBV6-5

DNA: TGTGCCTGGAGTGAGCGGCCGGGGCAGCCCCAGCATTTT
CDR3: CAWSERPGQPQHF
J: TRBJ1-5
D: -
size: -
V: TRBV30

DNA: TGTGCCAGCAGCCGCCAGGACAGGCCACCCTACGAGCAGTACTTC
CDR3: CASSRQDRPPYEQYF
J: TRBJ2-7
D: TRBD1
size: -
V: TRBV3-1/TRBV3-2

DNA: TGTGCCAGCAGCTTGGGCCGCCCCGGGGAGCTGTTTTTT
CDR3: CASSLGRPGELFF
J: TRBJ2-2
D: -
size: -
V: TRBV5-6

DNA: TGTGCCAGCCTTGGGCTCGACAGGGGAACCTACGAGCAGTACTTC
CDR3: CASLGLDRGTYEQYF
J: TRBJ2-7
D: TRBD1
size: -
V: TRBV28

DNA: TGTGCCAGCAAATGGACAGGGGGGGATCAGCCCCAGCATTTT
CDR3: CASKWTGGDQPQHF
J: TRBJ1-5
D: TRBD1
size: -
V: TRBV27

DNA: TGTGCCAGCAGTACCGCGGCGTCGGGGAATCAGCCCCAGCATTTT
CDR3: CASSTAASGNQPQHF
J: TRBJ1-5
D: -
size: -
V: TRBV6-2/TRBV6-3